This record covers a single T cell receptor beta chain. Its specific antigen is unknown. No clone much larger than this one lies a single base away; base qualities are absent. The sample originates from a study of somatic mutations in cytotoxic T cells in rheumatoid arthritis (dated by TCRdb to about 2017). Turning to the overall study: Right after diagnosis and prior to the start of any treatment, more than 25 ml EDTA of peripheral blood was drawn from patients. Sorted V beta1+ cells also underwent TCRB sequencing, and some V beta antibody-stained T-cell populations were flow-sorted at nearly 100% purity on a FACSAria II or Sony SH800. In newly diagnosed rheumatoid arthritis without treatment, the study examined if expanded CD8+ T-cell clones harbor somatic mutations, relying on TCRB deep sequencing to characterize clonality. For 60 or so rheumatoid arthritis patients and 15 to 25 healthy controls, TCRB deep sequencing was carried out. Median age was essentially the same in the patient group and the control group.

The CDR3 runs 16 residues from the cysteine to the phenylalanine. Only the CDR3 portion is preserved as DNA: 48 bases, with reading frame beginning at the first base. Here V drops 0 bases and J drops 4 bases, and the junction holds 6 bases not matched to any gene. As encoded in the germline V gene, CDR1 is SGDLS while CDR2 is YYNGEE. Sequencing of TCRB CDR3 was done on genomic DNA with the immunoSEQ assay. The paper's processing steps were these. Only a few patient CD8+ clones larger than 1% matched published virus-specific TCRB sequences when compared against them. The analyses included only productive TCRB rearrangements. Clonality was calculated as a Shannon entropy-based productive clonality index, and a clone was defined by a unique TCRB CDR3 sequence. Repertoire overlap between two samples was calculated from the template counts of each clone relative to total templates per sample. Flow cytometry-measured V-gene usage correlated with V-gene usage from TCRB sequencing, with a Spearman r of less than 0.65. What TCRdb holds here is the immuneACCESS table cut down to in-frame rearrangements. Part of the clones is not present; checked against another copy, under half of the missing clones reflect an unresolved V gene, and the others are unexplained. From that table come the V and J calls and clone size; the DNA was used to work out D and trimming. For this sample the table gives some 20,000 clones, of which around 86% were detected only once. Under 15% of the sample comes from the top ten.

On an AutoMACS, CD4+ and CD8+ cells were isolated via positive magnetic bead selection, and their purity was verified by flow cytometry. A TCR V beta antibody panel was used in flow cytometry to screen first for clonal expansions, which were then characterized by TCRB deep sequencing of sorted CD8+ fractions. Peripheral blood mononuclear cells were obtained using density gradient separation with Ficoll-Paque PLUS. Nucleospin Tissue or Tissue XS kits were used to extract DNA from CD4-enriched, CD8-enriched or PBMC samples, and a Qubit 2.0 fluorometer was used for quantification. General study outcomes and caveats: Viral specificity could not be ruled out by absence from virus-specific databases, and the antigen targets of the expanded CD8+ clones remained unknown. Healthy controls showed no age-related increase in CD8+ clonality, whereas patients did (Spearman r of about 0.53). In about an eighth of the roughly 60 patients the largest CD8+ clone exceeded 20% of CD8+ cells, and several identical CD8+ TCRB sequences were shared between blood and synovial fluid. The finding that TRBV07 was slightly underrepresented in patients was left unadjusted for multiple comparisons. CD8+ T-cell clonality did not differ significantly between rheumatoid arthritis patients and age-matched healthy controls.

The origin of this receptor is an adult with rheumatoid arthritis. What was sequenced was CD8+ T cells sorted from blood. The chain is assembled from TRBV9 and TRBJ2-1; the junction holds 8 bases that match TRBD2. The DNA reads TGTGCCAGCAGCGTAGCAGGCGGGAGGATGTACAATGAGCAGTTCTTC. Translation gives CASSVAGGRMYNEQFF.